The clone carrying this T cell receptor (beta chain) was seen a single time. Assay: immunoSEQ multiplex PCR; the TCRdb copy retains only in-frame clones and omits some. This table has approximately 85,000 clones, roughly 90% appearing once. Germline CDR1 MNHNS, CDR2 SASEGT. Trimming took 5 bases from V and 7 from J; bases not matched to a gene: 10. The CDR3 is made up of 15 amino acids. This sample stems from a study of T cell changes during pregnancy in multiple sclerosis. The TCR was taken from a female donor with multiple sclerosis, enrolled in a pregnancy study. The chain joins TRBV6-1 to TRBJ2-7; 11 bases line up with TRBD2. Here the sequenced sample was peripheral blood, taken in the first trimester of pregnancy. The CDR3 DNA follows: TGTGCCAGCAGTCTCATAGCGGGAGGGCCGAAGGAGCAGTACTTC. As protein: CASSLIAGGPKEQYF.